The rows below give T cell receptor beta chains drawn from one sample of a study of blood T cells in healthy people across ages. TCRdb ran MiXCR on the 5' RACE reads and lists one entry per CDR3 protein. The table shows roughly 1,700,000 distinct CDR3 sequences, with roughly 28% occurring only once. The sequenced material came from blood. The receptors shown here come from a woman aged 30 to 39 in good health. The CDR3 runs from the conserved cysteine through the conserved F or W. The D gene is left open where the match is weak. Rows may omit the clone size; those that give it use once, few, many or a size class.

J gene: TRBJ1-2; D gene: NA; clone size: few; V gene: TRBV20-1; CDR3 protein: CSASSGSGHGYTF; CDR3 DNA: TGCAGTGCTAGTTCAGGTTCGGGACATGGCTACACCTTC
J gene: TRBJ2-3; D gene: NA; clone size: few; V gene: TRBV4-3; CDR3 protein: CASSQDLGPNSDTQYF; CDR3 DNA: TGCGCCAGCAGCCAAGATCTGGGACCCAACTCAGATACGCAGTATTTT
J gene: TRBJ2-7; D gene: TRBD2; clone size: many; V gene: TRBV28; CDR3 protein: CASSLGTSGGYEQYF; CDR3 DNA: TGTGCCAGCAGTCTCGGGACTAGCGGAGGATACGAGCAGTACTTC
J gene: TRBJ2-1; D gene: NA; clone size: NA; V gene: TRBV29-1; CDR3 protein: CSGGLISYNEQFF; CDR3 DNA: TGCAGCGGAGGACTGATTTCCTACAATGAACAGTTCTTC
J gene: TRBJ2-1; D gene: TRBD2; clone size: NA; V gene: TRBV28; CDR3 protein: CASTAVLAGSNEQFF; CDR3 DNA: TGTGCCAGCACCGCGGTTTTAGCGGGGAGCAATGAGCAGTTCTTC
J gene: TRBJ1-5; D gene: TRBD1; clone size: many; V gene: TRBV7-2; CDR3 protein: CASRQGGYSNQPQHF; CDR3 DNA: TGTGCCAGCAGACAGGGGGGATATAGCAATCAGCCCCAGCATTTT
J gene: TRBJ2-5; D gene: TRBD2; clone size: few; V gene: TRBV7-8; CDR3 protein: CASIPLGSGTQETQYF; CDR3 DNA: TGTGCCAGCATCCCCCTCGGTAGCGGGACCCAAGAGACCCAGTACTTC
J gene: TRBJ1-2; D gene: NA; clone size: NA; V gene: TRBV4-1; CDR3 protein: CASSQVPGQSNYGYTF; CDR3 DNA: TGCGCCAGCAGCCAAGTTCCCGGGCAATCTAACTATGGCTACACCTTC
J gene: TRBJ1-5; D gene: NA; clone size: many; V gene: TRBV10-2; CDR3 protein: CASSELGNQPQHF; CDR3 DNA: TGCGCCAGCAGTGAGTTGGGGAATCAGCCCCAGCATTTT
J gene: TRBJ2-4; D gene: TRBD2; clone size: few; V gene: TRBV27; CDR3 protein: CATAKTSGSEVQYF; CDR3 DNA: TGTGCCACGGCAAAGACTAGCGGGAGTGAGGTGCAGTACTTC
J gene: TRBJ1-2; D gene: NA; clone size: few; V gene: TRBV20-1; CDR3 protein: CSARDPESLDYGYTF; CDR3 DNA: TGCAGTGCTAGAGACCCCGAGAGCCTTGACTATGGCTACACCTTC
J gene: TRBJ2-5; D gene: TRBD1; clone size: NA; V gene: TRBV12-3/TRBV12-4; CDR3 protein: CASSARNTGGYF; CDR3 DNA: TGTGCCAGCTCCGCGCGGAACACAGGGGGGTACTTC
J gene: TRBJ2-2; D gene: TRBD2; clone size: NA; V gene: TRBV7-2; CDR3 protein: CASSLAGNDPGELFF; CDR3 DNA: TGTGCCAGCAGTTTAGCGGGAAACGACCCCGGGGAGCTGTTTTTT
J gene: TRBJ1-3; D gene: NA; clone size: few; V gene: TRBV6-1; CDR3 protein: CASSEFARSGNTIYF; CDR3 DNA: TGTGCCAGCAGTGAATTCGCCCGCTCTGGAAACACCATATATTTT
J gene: TRBJ2-7; D gene: NA; clone size: few; V gene: TRBV20-1; CDR3 protein: CSARPLGAIPYEQYF; CDR3 DNA: TGCAGTGCTAGACCCCTGGGTGCGATCCCTTACGAGCAGTACTTC
J gene: TRBJ1-4; D gene: NA; clone size: NA; V gene: TRBV18; CDR3 protein: CASNGQTREKLFF; CDR3 DNA: TGTGCCAGCAACGGACAGACCCGCGAAAAACTGTTTTTT
J gene: TRBJ2-7; D gene: NA; clone size: NA; V gene: TRBV10-3; CDR3 protein: CAISGQASYEQYF; CDR3 DNA: TGTGCCATCAGTGGGCAAGCCTCCTACGAGCAGTACTTC
J gene: TRBJ1-2; D gene: TRBD1; clone size: NA; V gene: TRBV7-2; CDR3 protein: CASSSYGTDYGYTF; CDR3 DNA: TGTGCCAGCAGCTCCTACGGGACAGACTATGGCTACACCTTC
J gene: TRBJ2-7; D gene: NA; clone size: many; V gene: TRBV7-9; CDR3 protein: CASSSLGEQYF; CDR3 DNA: TGTGCCAGCAGCTCCTTAGGCGAGCAGTACTTC
J gene: TRBJ2-1; D gene: TRBD2; clone size: few; V gene: TRBV3-1; CDR3 protein: CASSPNRLAGDRNEQFF; CDR3 DNA: TGTGCCAGCAGCCCAAACCGACTAGCGGGAGATAGGAATGAGCAGTTCTTC
J gene: TRBJ2-2; D gene: NA; clone size: NA; V gene: TRBV2; CDR3 protein: CARADTNTGELFF; CDR3 DNA: TGTGCCAGAGCGGATACGAACACCGGGGAGCTGTTTTTT
J gene: TRBJ1-5; D gene: NA; clone size: few; V gene: TRBV4-2; CDR3 protein: CASSQERRGSNQPQHF; CDR3 DNA: TGTGCCAGCAGCCAAGAAAGAAGGGGGAGCAATCAGCCCCAGCATTTT
J gene: TRBJ2-7; D gene: TRBD2; clone size: NA; V gene: TRBV7-9; CDR3 protein: CASRATSGSSYEQYF; CDR3 DNA: TGTGCCAGCAGGGCTACTAGCGGGAGTTCCTACGAGCAGTACTTC
J gene: TRBJ2-5; D gene: TRBD2; clone size: NA; V gene: TRBV5-1; CDR3 protein: CASSLVPGGSQETQYF; CDR3 DNA: TGCGCCAGCAGCTTGGTTCCGGGGGGTTCCCAAGAGACCCAGTACTTC
J gene: TRBJ2-1; D gene: TRBD2; clone size: NA; V gene: TRBV5-1; CDR3 protein: CANSLVSGRIDEQFF; CDR3 DNA: TGCGCCAACAGCTTGGTAAGCGGGAGAATCGATGAGCAGTTCTTC
J gene: TRBJ2-7; D gene: TRBD2; clone size: many; V gene: TRBV5-5; CDR3 protein: CASCKWSSGEDEQYF; CDR3 DNA: TGTGCCAGCTGCAAGTGGTCTAGCGGGGAGGACGAGCAGTACTTC
J gene: TRBJ2-1; D gene: NA; clone size: few; V gene: TRBV7-3; CDR3 protein: CASSLTGSDNEQFF; CDR3 DNA: TGTGCCAGCAGCTTAACTGGCAGCGACAATGAGCAGTTCTTC
J gene: TRBJ2-2; D gene: NA; clone size: NA; V gene: TRBV20-1; CDR3 protein: CSATGGDRNTGELFF; CDR3 DNA: TGCAGTGCTACAGGAGGGGACCGGAACACCGGGGAGCTGTTTTTT
J gene: TRBJ2-6; D gene: NA; clone size: many; V gene: TRBV5-5; CDR3 protein: CASSLLDGFSGANVLTF; CDR3 DNA: TGTGCCAGCAGCCTCTTAGACGGATTCTCTGGGGCCAACGTCCTGACTTTC
J gene: TRBJ2-2; D gene: NA; clone size: NA; V gene: TRBV5-1; CDR3 protein: CASSLDSFPSTGELFF; CDR3 DNA: TGCGCCAGCAGCTTGGATTCGTTTCCCAGCACCGGGGAGCTGTTTTTT
J gene: TRBJ1-2; D gene: NA; clone size: NA; V gene: TRBV12-3/TRBV12-4; CDR3 protein: CASRRSTGLVDYGYTF; CDR3 DNA: TGTGCCAGCAGACGGTCCACAGGGCTAGTGGACTATGGCTACACCTTC
J gene: TRBJ1-5; D gene: NA; clone size: NA; V gene: TRBV6-1; CDR3 protein: CAGMRAGGNQPQHF; CDR3 DNA: TGTGCCGGCATGAGGGCCGGAGGCAATCAGCCCCAGCATTTT